This T cell receptor (beta chain) was profiled in a study of blood T cell repertoires in COVID-19. About the research overall: Sample material is recorded as cDNA or gDNA derived from T cells, B-cell-depleted T cells, or PBMCs.

The CDR3 totals 11 residues. V dropped 6 bases and J dropped 8 bases, with 14 bases sitting between them. The germline V gene encodes CDR1 DFQATT and CDR2 SNEGSKA (reference sequence). In the source study's methods: Cell counts per sample came from amplifying reference gene primers. Data came from immunoSEQ multiplex PCR; TCRdb stores just in-frame clones and leaves some out. That table is the source of V, J and clone size, and D and trimming were worked out from the DNA. The sample holds 85,000 to 100,000 clones, approximately 83% seen once. What was sequenced was peripheral blood. This rearrangement joins TRBV20-1 to TRBJ2-7, with a weak D call TRBD1 (6 bases). The origin of this receptor is a man aged 55 to 70 with acute or convalescent COVID-19. The CDR3 is CSAKHRVQQYF. The CDR3 DNA is TGCAGTGCCAAGCACAGGGTTCAGCAGTACTTC.